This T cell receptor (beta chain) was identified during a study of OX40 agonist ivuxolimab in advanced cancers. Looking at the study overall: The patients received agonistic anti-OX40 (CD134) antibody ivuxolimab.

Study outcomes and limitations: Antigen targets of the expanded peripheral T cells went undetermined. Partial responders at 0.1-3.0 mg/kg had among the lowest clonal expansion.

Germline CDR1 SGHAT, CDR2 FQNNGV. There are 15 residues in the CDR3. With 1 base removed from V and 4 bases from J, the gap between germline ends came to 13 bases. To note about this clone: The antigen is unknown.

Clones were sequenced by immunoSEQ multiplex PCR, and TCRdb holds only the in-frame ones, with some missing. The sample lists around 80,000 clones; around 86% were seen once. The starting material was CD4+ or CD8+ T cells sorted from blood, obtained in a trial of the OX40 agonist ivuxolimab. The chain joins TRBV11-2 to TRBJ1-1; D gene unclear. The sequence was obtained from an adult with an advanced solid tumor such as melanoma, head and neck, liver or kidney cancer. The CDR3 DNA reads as TGTGCCAGCAGCTTAGCGCCGAGGATCGGCACTGAAGCTTTCTTT. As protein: CASSLAPRIGTEAFF.